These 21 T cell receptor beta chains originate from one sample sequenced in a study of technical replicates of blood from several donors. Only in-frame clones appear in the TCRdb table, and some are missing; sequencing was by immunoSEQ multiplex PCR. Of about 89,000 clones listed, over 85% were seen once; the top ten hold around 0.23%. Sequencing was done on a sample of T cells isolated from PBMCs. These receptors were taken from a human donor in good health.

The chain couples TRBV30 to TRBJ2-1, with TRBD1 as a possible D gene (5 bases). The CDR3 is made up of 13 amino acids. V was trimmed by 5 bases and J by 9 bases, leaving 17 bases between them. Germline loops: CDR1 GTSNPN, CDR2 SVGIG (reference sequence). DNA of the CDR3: TGTGCCTGGCTTCAGAAGGGGTACCGTGAGCAGTTCTTC. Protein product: CAWLQKGYREQFF.

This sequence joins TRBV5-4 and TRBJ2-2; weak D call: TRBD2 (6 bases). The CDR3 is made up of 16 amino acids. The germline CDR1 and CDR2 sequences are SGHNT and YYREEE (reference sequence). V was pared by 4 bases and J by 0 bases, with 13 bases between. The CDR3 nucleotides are TGTGCCAGCAGCCCGGGACTCGCCGCGAACACCGGGGAGCTGTTTTTT. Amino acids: CASSPGLAANTGELFF.

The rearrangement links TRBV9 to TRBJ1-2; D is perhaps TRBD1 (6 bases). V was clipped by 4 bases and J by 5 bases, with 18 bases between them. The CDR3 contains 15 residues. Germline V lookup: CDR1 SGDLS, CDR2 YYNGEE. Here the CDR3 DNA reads TGTGCCAGCAGCCCATCCGGGGGGGGCGCGTATGGCTACACCTTC. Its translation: CASSPSGGGAYGYTF.

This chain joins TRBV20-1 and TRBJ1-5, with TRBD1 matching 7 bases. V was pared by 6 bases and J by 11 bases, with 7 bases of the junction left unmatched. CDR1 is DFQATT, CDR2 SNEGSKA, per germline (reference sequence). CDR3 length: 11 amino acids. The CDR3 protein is CSAIGTASQHF. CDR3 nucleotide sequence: TGCAGTGCGATTGGGACAGCGTCCCAGCATTTT.

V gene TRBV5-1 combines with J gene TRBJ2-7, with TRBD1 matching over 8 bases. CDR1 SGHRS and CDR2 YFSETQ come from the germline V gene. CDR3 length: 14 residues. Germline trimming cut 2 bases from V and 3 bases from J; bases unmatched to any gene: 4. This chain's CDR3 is CASSFSRGLYEQYF. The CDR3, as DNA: TGCGCCAGCAGCTTCTCCAGGGGGCTCTACGAGCAGTACTTC.

The CDR3 region has the DNA TGTGCCAGCAGTTCAGGGATCCATGAGCAGTTCTTC. It codes for CASSSGIHEQFF. The chain carries TRBV6-5 and TRBJ2-1; tentatively, D is TRBD1 (5 bases). Germline lookup yields CDR1 MNHEY and CDR2 SVGAGI. This CDR3 is 12 amino acids long. Trimming took off 4 bases at V and 8 bases at J, with 9 bases between the two ends.

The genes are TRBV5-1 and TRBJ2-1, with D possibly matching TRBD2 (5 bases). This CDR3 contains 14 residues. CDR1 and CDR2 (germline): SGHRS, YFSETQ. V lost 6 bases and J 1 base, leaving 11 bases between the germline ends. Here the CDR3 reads CASTPGRSYNEQFF. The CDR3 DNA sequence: TGCGCCAGCACGCCGGGAAGGTCCTACAATGAGCAGTTCTTC.

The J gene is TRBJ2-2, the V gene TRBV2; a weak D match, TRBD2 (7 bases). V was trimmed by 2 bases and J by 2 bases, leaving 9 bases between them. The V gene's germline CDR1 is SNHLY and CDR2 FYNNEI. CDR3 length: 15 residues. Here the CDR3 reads CASSERGGNTGELFF. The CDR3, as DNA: TGTGCCAGCAGTGAAAGGGGGGGAAACACCGGGGAGCTGTTTTTT.

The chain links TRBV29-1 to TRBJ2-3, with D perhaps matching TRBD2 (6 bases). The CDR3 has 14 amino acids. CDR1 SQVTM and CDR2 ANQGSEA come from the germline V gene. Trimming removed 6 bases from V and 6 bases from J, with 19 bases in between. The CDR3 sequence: CSVWRARTTDTQYF. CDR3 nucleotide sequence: TGCAGCGTATGGAGGGCACGGACCACGGATACGCAGTATTTT.

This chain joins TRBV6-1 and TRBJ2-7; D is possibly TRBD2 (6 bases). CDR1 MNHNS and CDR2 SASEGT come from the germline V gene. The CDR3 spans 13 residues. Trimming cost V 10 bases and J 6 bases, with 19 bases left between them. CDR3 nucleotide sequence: TGTGCCACGACGAAAGCGGGCGCGGGCGAGCAGTACTTC. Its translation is CATTKAGAGEQYF.

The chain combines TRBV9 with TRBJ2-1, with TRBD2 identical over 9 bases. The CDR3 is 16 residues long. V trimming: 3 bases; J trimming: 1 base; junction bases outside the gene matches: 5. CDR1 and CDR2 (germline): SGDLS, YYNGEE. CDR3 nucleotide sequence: TGTGCCAGCAGCGAGGCGGGAGGGAGATCCTACAATGAGCAGTTCTTC. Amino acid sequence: CASSEAGGRSYNEQFF.

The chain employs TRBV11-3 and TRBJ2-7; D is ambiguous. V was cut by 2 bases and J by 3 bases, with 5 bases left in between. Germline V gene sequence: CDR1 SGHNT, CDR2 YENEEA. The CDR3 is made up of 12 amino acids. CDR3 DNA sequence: TGTGCCAGCAGCTTAAATAACTACGAGCAGTACTTC. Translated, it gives CASSLNNYEQYF.

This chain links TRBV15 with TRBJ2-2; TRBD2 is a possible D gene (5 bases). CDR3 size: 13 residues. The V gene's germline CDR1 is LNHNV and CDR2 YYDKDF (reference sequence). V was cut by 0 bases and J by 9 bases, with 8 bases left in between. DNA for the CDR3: TGTGCCACCAGCAGAGAGAGGGTGCGGGAGCTGTTTTTT. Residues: CATSRERVRELFF. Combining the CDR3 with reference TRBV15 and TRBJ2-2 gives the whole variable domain DAMVIQNPRYQVTQFGKPVTLSCSQTLNHNVMYWYQQKSSQAPKLLFHYYDKDFNNEADTPDNFQSRRPNTSFCFLDIRSPGLGDTAMYLCATSRERVRELFFGEGSRLTVL.

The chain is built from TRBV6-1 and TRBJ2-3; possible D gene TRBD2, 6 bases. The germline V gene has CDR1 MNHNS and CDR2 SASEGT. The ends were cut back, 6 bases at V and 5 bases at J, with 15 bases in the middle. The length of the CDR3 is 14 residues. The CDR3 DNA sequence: TGTGCCAGCAGCCGACTAGTAACGCGAGATACGCAGTATTTT. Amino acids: CASSRLVTRDTQYF.

DNA for the CDR3: TGTGCCAGCAGCTTCGGAGAGACCCAGTACTTC. Protein: CASSFGETQYF. The chain links TRBV5-6 to TRBJ2-5; D remains ambiguous. V was trimmed by 2 bases and J by 4 bases, leaving 3 bases between them. CDR3 length: 11 residues. The germline V gene has CDR1 SGHDT and CDR2 YYEEEE.

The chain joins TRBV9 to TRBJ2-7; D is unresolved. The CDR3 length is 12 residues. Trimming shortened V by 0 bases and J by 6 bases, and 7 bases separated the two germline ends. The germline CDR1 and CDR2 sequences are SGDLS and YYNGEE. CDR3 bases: TGTGCCAGCAGCGTAGCTCGCGGCGAGCAGTACTTC. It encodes CASSVARGEQYF. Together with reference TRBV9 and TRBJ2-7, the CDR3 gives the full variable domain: DSGVTQTPKHLITATGQRVTLRCSPRSGDLSVYWYQQSLDQGLQFLIQYYNGEERAKGNILERFSAQQFPDLHSELNLSSLELGDSALYFCASSVARGEQYFGPGTRLTVT.

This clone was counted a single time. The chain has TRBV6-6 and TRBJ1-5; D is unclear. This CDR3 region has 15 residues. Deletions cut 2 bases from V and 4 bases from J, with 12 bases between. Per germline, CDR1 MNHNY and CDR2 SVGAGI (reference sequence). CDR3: CASSYAQGGNQPQHF. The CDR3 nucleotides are TGTGCCAGCAGTTACGCACAAGGAGGAAATCAGCCCCAGCATTTT.

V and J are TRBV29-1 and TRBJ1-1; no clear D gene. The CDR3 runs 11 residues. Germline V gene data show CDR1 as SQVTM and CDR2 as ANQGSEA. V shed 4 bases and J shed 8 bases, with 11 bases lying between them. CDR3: CSVAPGIEAFF. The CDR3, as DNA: TGCAGCGTTGCCCCGGGGATCGAAGCTTTCTTT.

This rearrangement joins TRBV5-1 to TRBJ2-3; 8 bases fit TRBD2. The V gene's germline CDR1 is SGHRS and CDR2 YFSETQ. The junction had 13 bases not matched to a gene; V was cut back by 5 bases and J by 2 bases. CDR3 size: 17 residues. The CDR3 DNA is TGCGCCAGCAGAATCGGGAGGGCGAGGTTAGTCACAGATACGCAGTATTTT. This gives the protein CASRIGRARLVTDTQYF.

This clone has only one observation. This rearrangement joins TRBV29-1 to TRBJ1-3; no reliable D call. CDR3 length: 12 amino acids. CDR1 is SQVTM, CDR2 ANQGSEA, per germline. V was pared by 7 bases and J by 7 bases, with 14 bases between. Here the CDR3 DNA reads TGCAGCGCCCGGAAAAACGGGAACACCATATATTTT. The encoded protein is CSARKNGNTIYF.

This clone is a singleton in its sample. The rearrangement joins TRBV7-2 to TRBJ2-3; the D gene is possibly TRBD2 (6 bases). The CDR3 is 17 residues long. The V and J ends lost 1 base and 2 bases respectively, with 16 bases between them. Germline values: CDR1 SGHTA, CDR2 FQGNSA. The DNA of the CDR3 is TGTGCCAGCAGCTTAGTAGTCGCCGCGGGGCTCACAGATACGCAGTATTTT. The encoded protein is CASSLVVAAGLTDTQYF.